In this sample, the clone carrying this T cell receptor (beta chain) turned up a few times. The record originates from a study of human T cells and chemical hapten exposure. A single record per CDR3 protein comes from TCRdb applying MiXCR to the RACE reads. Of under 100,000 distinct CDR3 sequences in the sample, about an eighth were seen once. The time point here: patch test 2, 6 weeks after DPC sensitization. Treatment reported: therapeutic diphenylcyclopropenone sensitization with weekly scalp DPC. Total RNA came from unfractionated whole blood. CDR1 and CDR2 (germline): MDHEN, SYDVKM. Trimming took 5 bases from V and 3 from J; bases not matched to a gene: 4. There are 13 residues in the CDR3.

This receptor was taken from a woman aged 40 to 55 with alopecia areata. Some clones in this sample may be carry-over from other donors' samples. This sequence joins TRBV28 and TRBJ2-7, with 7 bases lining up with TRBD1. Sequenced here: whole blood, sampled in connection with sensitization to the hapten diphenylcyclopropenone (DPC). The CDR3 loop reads CASSPTGRYEQYF. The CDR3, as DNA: TGTGCCAGCAGTCCGACAGGGCGCTACGAGCAGTACTTC. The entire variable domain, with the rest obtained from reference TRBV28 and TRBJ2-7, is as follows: DVKVTQSSRYLVKRTGEKVFLECVQDMDHENMFWYRQDPGLGLRLIYFSYDVKMKEKGDIPEGYSVSREKKERFSLILESASTNQTSMYLCASSPTGRYEQYFGPGTRLTVT.